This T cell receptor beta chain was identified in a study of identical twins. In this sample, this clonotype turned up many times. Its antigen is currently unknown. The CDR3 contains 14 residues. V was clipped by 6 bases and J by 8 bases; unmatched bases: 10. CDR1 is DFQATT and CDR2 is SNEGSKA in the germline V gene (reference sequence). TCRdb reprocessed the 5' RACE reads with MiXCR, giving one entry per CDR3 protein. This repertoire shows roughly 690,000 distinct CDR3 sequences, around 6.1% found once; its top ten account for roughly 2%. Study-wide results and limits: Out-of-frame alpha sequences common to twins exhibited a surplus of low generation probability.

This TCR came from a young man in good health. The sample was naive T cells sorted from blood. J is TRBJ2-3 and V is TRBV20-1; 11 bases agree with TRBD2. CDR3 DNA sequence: TGCAGTGCCCCGGGACTAGCGGCCGATGGTACGCAGTATTTT. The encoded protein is CSAPGLAADGTQYF.